Listed here are 20 T cell receptor beta chains from one sample, sequenced in a study of blood T cells in healthy people across ages. A J-beta primer mix and a sample-barcoded 5' primer were used in a second PCR of about 7 to 12 cycles. One entry per CDR3 protein results from TCRdb running MiXCR on the 5' RACE reads. The sample has about 680,000 distinct CDR3 sequences, about half seen once. Input material: blood. The receptors come from a woman between 55 and 75 years old in good health.

The chain carries TRBV7-2 and TRBJ2-7; 11 nucleotides align to TRBD1. The J call could be wrong; TRBJ2-5 is a better fit for the DNA end. This CDR3 has 16 residues. Per the germline V gene, CDR1 is SGHTA and CDR2 is FQGNSA. In DNA, the CDR3 is TGTGCCAGCAGCTTTTTAGGACAGGGGGCAGGGGAGACCCAGTACTTC. This sequence encodes CASSFLGQGAGETQYF.

The V call is TRBV7-8, the J call TRBJ1-2; tentative D call: TRBD1 (5 bases). Germline V gene sequence: CDR1 SGHVS, CDR2 FQNEAQ. With 1 base removed from V and 3 bases from J, the gap between germline ends came to 15 bases. The CDR3 loop spans 16 amino acids. CDR3 sequence (DNA): TGTGCCAGCAGCTTAGAGGACCAAGACAGCCACTATGGCTACACCTTC. Protein product: CASSLEDQDSHYGYTF.

The chain carries TRBV7-3 and TRBJ2-1; possible D gene TRBD2, 6 bases. From germline, CDR1 is SGHTA and CDR2 FQGTGA. Deletions cut 3 bases from V and 6 bases from J, with 21 bases between. The CDR3 runs 17 residues. CDR3 DNA: TGTGCCAGCAGCTTCCAGGCTCGTAGCGGAGCTAGCAATGAGCAGTTCTTC. Protein sequence: CASSFQARSGASNEQFF.

The chain recombines TRBV5-1 with TRBJ2-1; 11 bases are shared with TRBD2. Germline-derived CDR1 and CDR2 are SGHRS and YFSETQ. J gave up 9 bases and V 0 bases, and 5 bases lay outside the gene matches. The CDR3 runs to 15 residues. CDR3 nucleotides: TGCGCCAGCAGCTTGGTAGTAGCGGGAGGGTTTGAGCAGTTCTTC. It encodes CASSLVVAGGFEQFF.

This chain uses TRBV27 with TRBJ2-5, with no clear D. The V end was cut by 5 bases, the J end by 5 bases, with 9 bases between. Germline V gives CDR1 MNHEY, CDR2 SMNVEV (reference sequence). This CDR3 has 12 residues. The CDR3 loop reads CASSDSLETQYF. DNA for the CDR3: TGTGCCAGCAGTGATAGTCTGGAGACCCAGTACTTC.

Here the CDR3 reads CASRPGQRTNYGYTF. As DNA, the CDR3 is TGTGCCAGCAGGCCGGGACAAAGGACTAACTATGGCTACACCTTC. The genes are TRBV2 and TRBJ1-2; a weak D match, TRBD1 (6 bases). The CDR3 has 15 amino acids. The V end lost 6 bases, the J end lost 0 bases, and 14 bases lay between the germline ends. Germline CDR1 and CDR2: SNHLY and FYNNEI.

This clonotype was seen more than once but under ten times. This chain connects TRBV11-2 to TRBJ2-5; 10 bases map to TRBD2. The CDR3 is 13 residues long. J gave up 11 bases and V 7 bases, and 10 bases lay outside the gene matches. Per germline, CDR1 SGHAT and CDR2 FQNNGV. CDR3 loop: CASNLASGREQYF. The CDR3 DNA reads as TGTGCCAGCAACCTAGCCAGCGGGAGGGAGCAGTACTTC.

This sequence joins TRBV27 and TRBJ2-5, with TRBD1 matching over 9 bases. Looked up from germline, CDR1 is MNHEY and CDR2 is SMNVEV (reference sequence). V gave up 6 bases and J gave up 5 bases; unmatched junction bases: 13. The CDR3 extends over 16 amino acids. The CDR3 DNA follows: TGTGCCAGCAGCCCCGACCGGACAGGGGTTTACGAGACCCAGTACTTC. Its protein is CASSPDRTGVYETQYF.

This clonotype came up a few times. The rearrangement links TRBV27 to TRBJ2-1, with D unclear. The assigned J gene may be wrong: the sequence end matches TRBJ2-7 better. Germline-derived CDR1 and CDR2 are MNHEY and SMNVEV (reference sequence). CDR3 length: 12 residues. In DNA, the CDR3 is TGTGCCAGCAGTCCCGTGGGCGATGAGCAGTACTTC. This codes for CASSPVGDEQYF.

This clonotype has only a few counts. At one end the junction does not follow the germline gene, possibly because of a read error. The chain recombines TRBV12-3 or TRBV12-4 with TRBJ2-7, with D tentatively TRBD1 (6 bases). The CDR3 contains 14 residues. The CDR3 sequence is CASRLGQSSYEQYF. In DNA, the CDR3 is TGTGCCAGCAGATTAGGACAGTCTTCCTACGAGCAGTACTTC.

The chain employs TRBV20-1 and TRBJ2-7; 7 positions match TRBD2. Germline CDR1 DFQATT, CDR2 SNEGSKA (reference sequence). This CDR3 contains 16 residues. The V and J ends lost 0 bases and 0 bases, in that order; junction bases with no gene match: 8. CDR3 nucleotides: TGCAGTGCTAGAGATTTGGGGGGGGAATTCTCCTACGAGCAGTACTTC. Encoded protein: CSARDLGGEFSYEQYF.

At least ten counts were recorded for this clonotype. The V gene is TRBV20-1, the J gene TRBJ1-6; 7 bases are shared with TRBD1. The junction had 5 bases not matched to a gene; V was cut back by 5 bases and J by 7 bases. Germline CDR1 DFQATT, CDR2 SNEGSKA (reference sequence). CDR3 size: 13 residues. In DNA, the CDR3 is TGCAGTGCTCACAGGGGTGGCAATTCACCCCTCCACTTT. Residues: CSAHRGGNSPLHF.

This clonotype was seen a handful of times. The chain is built from TRBV10-3 and TRBJ1-2; the D gene is possibly TRBD1 (6 bases). This CDR3 region has 15 residues. Trimming stripped 3 bases from V and 5 bases from J, with 16 bases between. The germline V gene encodes CDR1 ENHRY and CDR2 SYGVKD. The CDR3 bases are TGTGCCATCAGTGAACCGGACTTAGGGGGGTATGGCTACACCTTC. Residues: CAISEPDLGGYGYTF.

This chain joins TRBV7-8 and TRBJ1-2, with 8 bases fitting TRBD1. The ends lost 5 bases at V and 0 bases at J; junction bases unmatched: 8. Germline CDR1 and CDR2: SGHVS and FQNEAQ. The length of the CDR3 is 16 residues. CDR3 DNA: TGTGCCAGCAGCCCCAGGGACAGGCCGGCTAACTATGGCTACACCTTC. Its translation: CASSPRDRPANYGYTF.

The chain uses TRBV4-1 and TRBJ2-7; D may be TRBD1 (6 bases). The J call could be wrong; TRBJ2-5 is a better fit for the DNA end. The germline CDR1 and CDR2 sequences are MGHRA and YSYEKL. This CDR3 is 16 amino acids long. The CDR3 loop reads CASSQALSQGWQTQYF. The CDR3, as DNA: TGCGCCAGCAGCCAAGCCCTAAGCCAGGGGTGGCAGACCCAGTACTTC.

The chain joins TRBV7-3 to TRBJ2-7; D is ambiguous. V lost 5 bases and J 1 base, leaving 12 bases between the germline ends. CDR1 is SGHTA, CDR2 FQGTGA, per germline. This CDR3 is built from 14 residues. The CDR3 loop is CASSPLMNSYEQYF. The CDR3 DNA is TGTGCCAGCAGCCCCCTTATGAATTCCTACGAGCAGTACTTC.

CDR3 nucleotide sequence: TGCGCCAGCAGCCAAGTCTGGGCAGTCTCCTACGAGCAGTACTTC. This codes for CASSQVWAVSYEQYF. The rearrangement uses TRBV4-3 and TRBJ2-7; the D is unclear. The germline gives CDR1 LGHNA, CDR2 YSLEER. The CDR3 contains 15 residues. Trimming removed 1 base from V and 0 bases from J, with 10 bases in between.

Points on this clonotype: Germline and junction disagree at one end, which may indicate a read error. The chain combines TRBV6-5 with TRBJ2-6, with D perhaps matching TRBD1 or TRBD2 (5 bases each). CDR3 length: 15 residues. From germline, CDR1 is MNHEY and CDR2 SVGAGI. The CDR3 reads CASSYEGAGASVLTF. CDR3 DNA: TGTGCCAGCAGTTATGAGGGCGCCGGGGCCAGCGTCCTGACTTTC.

This clonotype was detected a few times. The chain carries TRBV7-2 and TRBJ2-7; D gene ambiguous. The assigned J gene may be wrong: the sequence end matches TRBJ2-5 better. CDR1 and CDR2 from the germline V gene are SGHTA and FQGNSA. The CDR3 runs to 14 residues. The CDR3 loop is CASSPSQAKETQYF. CDR3 in DNA: TGTGCCAGCAGCCCGTCTCAAGCGAAAGAGACCCAGTACTTC.

This chain uses TRBV4-2 with TRBJ2-7, with a possible D match to TRBD2 (6 bases). CDR1 is LGHNA and CDR2 is YNFKEQ in the germline V gene. V lost 0 bases and J 2 bases, leaving 14 bases between the germline ends. The CDR3 runs 16 residues. CDR3 amino acids: CASSQDYSGGAYEQYF. DNA for the CDR3: TGTGCCAGCAGCCAAGATTATAGCGGCGGGGCCTACGAGCAGTACTTC.